This is a list of T cell receptor beta chains from one sample in a study of T cell responses to AZD1222 COVID-19 vaccine. Sequencing was performed with immunoSEQ multiplex PCR; in TCRdb, only in-frame clones are kept and a portion is missing. The table includes some 150,000 clones, about 86% detected once. The sequencing here drew on peripheral blood, taken 28 days after the second AZD1222 dose. The receptors originated from an adult who received the AZD1222 COVID-19 vaccine. CDR3s include the opening cysteine and the closing phenylalanine or tryptophan. The order of the fields is CDR3 DNA, CDR3 protein, V gene, J gene, CDR3 length, clone size, D gene. The D gene is left open where the match is weak. Only part of the rows carry a size: once, few, many, or a class if the clone is expanded.

CDR3nt: TGCGCCAGCAGCCTCCAGGACAGTCGTAATGAAAAACTGTTTTTT
CDR3aa: CASSLQDSRNEKLFF
v_gene: TRBV5-1
j_gene: TRBJ1-4
len: 15
abundance: .
d_gene: .

CDR3nt: TGTGCCAGCAGCCCTTATGGCGGGGGGGCTCTAGATACGCAGTATTTT
CDR3aa: CASSPYGGGALDTQYF
v_gene: TRBV7-8
j_gene: TRBJ2-3
len: 16
abundance: .
d_gene: TRBD2

CDR3nt: TGTGCCAGCAGTTTCGAGGGGGCCTCCGGGGAGCTGTTTTTT
CDR3aa: CASSFEGASGELFF
v_gene: TRBV27
j_gene: TRBJ2-2
len: 14
abundance: .
d_gene: TRBD1

CDR3nt: TGTGCCAGTAGTAACCAAGGCGGGAACTATGGCTACACCTTC
CDR3aa: CASSNQGGNYGYTF
v_gene: TRBV19
j_gene: TRBJ1-2
len: 14
abundance: .
d_gene: .

CDR3nt: TGTGCCAGCAGTGTAGTAGGGTCGGGAGAGACCCAGTACTTC
CDR3aa: CASSVVGSGETQYF
v_gene: TRBV2
j_gene: TRBJ2-5
len: 14
abundance: .
d_gene: .

CDR3nt: TGTGCCAGTAGTGAGGGATCAGGGGGCTACACCTTC
CDR3aa: CASSEGSGGYTF
v_gene: TRBV19
j_gene: TRBJ1-2
len: 12
abundance: .
d_gene: .

CDR3nt: TGTGCCTGGAGTGTTATGGGAACGGCAGGAAACACCATATATTTT
CDR3aa: CAWSVMGTAGNTIYF
v_gene: TRBV30
j_gene: TRBJ1-3
len: 15
abundance: .
d_gene: .

CDR3nt: TGTGCCATCCAGGGACACTTGAACACTGAAGCTTTCTTT
CDR3aa: CAIQGHLNTEAFF
v_gene: TRBV10-3
j_gene: TRBJ1-1
len: 13
abundance: few
d_gene: .

CDR3nt: TGTGCCAGCAGCGTAGATTTCAGAAGCTACGAGCAGTACTTC
CDR3aa: CASSVDFRSYEQYF
v_gene: TRBV9
j_gene: TRBJ2-7
len: 14
abundance: few
d_gene: .

CDR3nt: TGTGCCTGGAGTGTAATGGGGGTGACGGATACGCAGTATTTT
CDR3aa: CAWSVMGVTDTQYF
v_gene: TRBV30
j_gene: TRBJ2-3
len: 14
abundance: .
d_gene: .

CDR3nt: TGTGCCACCAGCACCTTGTTGGGCGGGGAGCTGTTTTTT
CDR3aa: CATSTLLGGELFF
v_gene: TRBV15
j_gene: TRBJ2-2
len: 13
abundance: .
d_gene: .

CDR3nt: TGTGCCAGCAGCCATGGGGGGCTTCTAGAGACCCAGTACTTC
CDR3aa: CASSHGGLLETQYF
v_gene: TRBV3-1/TRBV3-2
j_gene: TRBJ2-5
len: 14
abundance: few
d_gene: .

CDR3nt: TGTGCCAGCAGCTTTGGACAAGTCGGTCAGCCCCAGCATTTT
CDR3aa: CASSFGQVGQPQHF
v_gene: TRBV7-2
j_gene: TRBJ1-5
len: 14
abundance: .
d_gene: .

CDR3nt: TGTGCCGCGTCGTCCAGCACCATATATTTT
CDR3aa: CAASSSTIYF
v_gene: TRBV10-3
j_gene: TRBJ1-3
len: 10
abundance: .
d_gene: .

CDR3nt: TGTGCCAGCAGCTACGCCGAGGCTAGACAAGAGACCCAGTACTTC
CDR3aa: CASSYAEARQETQYF
v_gene: TRBV7-6
j_gene: TRBJ2-5
len: 15
abundance: .
d_gene: .

CDR3nt: TGTGCCAGCAGTGAAAGGCAGAAGGGCCAGCCCCAGCATTTT
CDR3aa: CASSERQKGQPQHF
v_gene: TRBV6-1
j_gene: TRBJ1-5
len: 14
abundance: .
d_gene: .

CDR3nt: TGTGCCAGCAGAAGACAGGGGGAGCTGCAGTTCTTC
CDR3aa: CASRRQGELQFF
v_gene: TRBV2
j_gene: TRBJ2-1
len: 12
abundance: .
d_gene: TRBD1

CDR3nt: TGCGCCAGCAGCCAAGATGCCACAGGGGTCTCACCCCTCCACTTT
CDR3aa: CASSQDATGVSPLHF
v_gene: TRBV4-1
j_gene: TRBJ1-6
len: 15
abundance: .
d_gene: TRBD1

CDR3nt: TGTGCCAGCTCCTCATACGAGACAACCAACACCGGGGAGCTGTTTTTT
CDR3aa: CASSSYETTNTGELFF
v_gene: TRBV18
j_gene: TRBJ2-2
len: 16
abundance: .
d_gene: .

CDR3nt: TGTGCCAGCAGCTTGTCCGGGACATTAACGTACGAGCAGTACTTC
CDR3aa: CASSLSGTLTYEQYF
v_gene: TRBV5-5
j_gene: TRBJ2-7
len: 15
abundance: few
d_gene: .

CDR3nt: TGTGCCAGTAGTCCCGGGACCGCGGGGGGTGAGACCCAGTACTTC
CDR3aa: CASSPGTAGGETQYF
v_gene: TRBV19
j_gene: TRBJ2-5
len: 15
abundance: .
d_gene: TRBD2

CDR3nt: TGCGCCAGCAGCCACGCAGCCCTGGACCTCGTCCCTGAAGCTTTCTTT
CDR3aa: CASSHAALDLVPEAFF
v_gene: TRBV4-1
j_gene: TRBJ1-1
len: 16
abundance: once
d_gene: .

CDR3nt: TGTGCCATAGGACAGGGGGAGATCCTTAATTCACCCCTCCACTTT
CDR3aa: CAIGQGEILNSPLHF
v_gene: TRBV28
j_gene: TRBJ1-6
len: 15
abundance: .
d_gene: TRBD1

CDR3nt: TGCGCCAGCAGCGCTACACCCCTGGGGGCTAATGAAAAACTGTTTTTT
CDR3aa: CASSATPLGANEKLFF
v_gene: TRBV5-1
j_gene: TRBJ1-4
len: 16
abundance: .
d_gene: .

CDR3nt: TGTGCCAGCAGCTCCCAGGGACTTCAGAACACTGAAGCTTTCTTT
CDR3aa: CASSSQGLQNTEAFF
v_gene: TRBV7-9
j_gene: TRBJ1-1
len: 15
abundance: .
d_gene: .

CDR3nt: TGTGCCAGCAGCTTGGAACTGAAGGAGACCCAGTACTTC
CDR3aa: CASSLELKETQYF
v_gene: TRBV5-6
j_gene: TRBJ2-5
len: 13
abundance: .
d_gene: .

CDR3nt: TGTGCCAGCAGCGTAGAGTCCGGGACTTCTTACAATGAGCAGTTCTTC
CDR3aa: CASSVESGTSYNEQFF
v_gene: TRBV7-2
j_gene: TRBJ2-1
len: 16
abundance: once
d_gene: .

CDR3nt: TGTGCCAGTAGTATAGATAGTTACCAGCCCCAGCATTTT
CDR3aa: CASSIDSYQPQHF
v_gene: TRBV19
j_gene: TRBJ1-5
len: 13
abundance: .
d_gene: .

CDR3nt: TGTGCCAGCAGTTTATGGGGGATTGGGGCCAACGTCCTGACTTTC
CDR3aa: CASSLWGIGANVLTF
v_gene: TRBV27
j_gene: TRBJ2-6
len: 15
abundance: .
d_gene: .

CDR3nt: TGCGCCAGCAGCTTGTCAGGGGCTGAAGCTTTCTTT
CDR3aa: CASSLSGAEAFF
v_gene: TRBV5-1
j_gene: TRBJ1-1
len: 12
abundance: .
d_gene: .

CDR3nt: TGTGCCAGCAGTCCCGGGACAGTTAGCAATCAGCCCCAGCATTTT
CDR3aa: CASSPGTVSNQPQHF
v_gene: TRBV6-5
j_gene: TRBJ1-5
len: 15
abundance: .
d_gene: TRBD1

CDR3nt: TGTGCCAGCAGCCAAGGGGCGGGAACGAACACTGAAGCTTTCTTT
CDR3aa: CASSQGAGTNTEAFF
v_gene: TRBV3-1/TRBV3-2
j_gene: TRBJ1-1
len: 15
abundance: .
d_gene: .

CDR3nt: TGTGCCAGCAGGATAACAGGGGACTACACCTTC
CDR3aa: CASRITGDYTF
v_gene: TRBV21-1
j_gene: TRBJ1-2
len: 11
abundance: .
d_gene: .

CDR3nt: TGTGCCAGCAGCTTAGGAGGCAGTAACTATGGCTACACCTTC
CDR3aa: CASSLGGSNYGYTF
v_gene: TRBV13
j_gene: TRBJ1-2
len: 14
abundance: once
d_gene: .

CDR3nt: TGTGCCAGCAACTGGGGAGGTAACACCATATATTTT
CDR3aa: CASNWGGNTIYF
v_gene: TRBV7-9
j_gene: TRBJ1-3
len: 12
abundance: once
d_gene: .

CDR3nt: TGTGCCAGCAGCCTAATCCGTGGGGGCTCCTACGAGCAGTACTTC
CDR3aa: CASSLIRGGSYEQYF
v_gene: TRBV11-2
j_gene: TRBJ2-7
len: 15
abundance: .
d_gene: .

CDR3nt: TGTGCCAGCAGCCAAGTCAGGGGTAATTCACCCCTCCACTTT
CDR3aa: CASSQVRGNSPLHF
v_gene: TRBV16
j_gene: TRBJ1-6
len: 14
abundance: .
d_gene: .

CDR3nt: TGTGCCAGCAGCATGGACAGGGGGCATGGCTACACCTTC
CDR3aa: CASSMDRGHGYTF
v_gene: TRBV7-8
j_gene: TRBJ1-2
len: 13
abundance: once
d_gene: TRBD1

CDR3nt: TGTGCCAGCAGCCCCGGCCGGACCTACAATGAGCAGTTCTTC
CDR3aa: CASSPGRTYNEQFF
v_gene: TRBV7-2
j_gene: TRBJ2-1
len: 14
abundance: once
d_gene: .

CDR3nt: TGTGCCAGCAGTTTCCGAGTGGGGAGCTCCTACAATGAGCAGTTCTTC
CDR3aa: CASSFRVGSSYNEQFF
v_gene: TRBV27
j_gene: TRBJ2-1
len: 16
abundance: .
d_gene: .

CDR3nt: TGTGCCAGCAGCTTGGGGCTCTCCGGGTACGAGCAGTACTTC
CDR3aa: CASSLGLSGYEQYF
v_gene: TRBV7-9
j_gene: TRBJ2-7
len: 14
abundance: .
d_gene: .